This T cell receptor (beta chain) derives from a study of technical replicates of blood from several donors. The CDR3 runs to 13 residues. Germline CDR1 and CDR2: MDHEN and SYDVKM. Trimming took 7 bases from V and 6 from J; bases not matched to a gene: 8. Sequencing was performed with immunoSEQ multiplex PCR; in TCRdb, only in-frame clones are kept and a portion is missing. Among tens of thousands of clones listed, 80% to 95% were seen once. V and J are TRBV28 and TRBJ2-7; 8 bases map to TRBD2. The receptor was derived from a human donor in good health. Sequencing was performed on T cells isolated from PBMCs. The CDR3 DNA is TGTGCCAGCATACGAGCGGGAGTTGGCGAGCAGTACTTC. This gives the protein CASIRAGVGEQYF.